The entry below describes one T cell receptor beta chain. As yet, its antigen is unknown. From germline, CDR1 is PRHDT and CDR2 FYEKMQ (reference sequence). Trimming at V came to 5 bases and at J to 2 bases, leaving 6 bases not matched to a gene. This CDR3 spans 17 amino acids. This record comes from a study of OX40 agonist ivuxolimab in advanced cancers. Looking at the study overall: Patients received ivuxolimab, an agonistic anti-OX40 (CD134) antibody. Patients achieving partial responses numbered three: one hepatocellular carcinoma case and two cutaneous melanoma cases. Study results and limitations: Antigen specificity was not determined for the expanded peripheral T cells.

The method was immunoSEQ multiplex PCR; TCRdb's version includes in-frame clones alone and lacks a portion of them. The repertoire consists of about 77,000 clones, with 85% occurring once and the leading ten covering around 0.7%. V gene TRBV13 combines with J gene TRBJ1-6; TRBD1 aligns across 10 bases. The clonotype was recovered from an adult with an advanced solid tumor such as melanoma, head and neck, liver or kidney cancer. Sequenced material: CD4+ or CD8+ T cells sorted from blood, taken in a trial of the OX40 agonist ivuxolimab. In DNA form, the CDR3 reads TGTGCCAGCAGCCTATCCGGGACAGGGGCCTATAATTCACCCCTCCACTTT. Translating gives CASSLSGTGAYNSPLHF.